A selection of T cell receptor beta chains follows, all from one sample in a study of cytotoxic CD8 clonotypes in ibrutinib-treated CLL. Profiling relied on immunoSEQ multiplex PCR, and the TCRdb table lists in-frame clones only, not all of them. The sample lists 30,000 to 40,000 clones, 60% to 75% occurring once. Sequenced here: PBMCs, sampled at disease progression, from a patient treated with ibrutinib. Source of these receptors: a human donor with chronic lymphocytic leukemia. Both conserved end residues are part of each CDR3. Each record gives: V gene, clone size, D gene, CDR3 protein. A D gene is named only where the DNA matches it firmly. Clone size is stated in some rows and not others, as once, few, many or a class when expanded.

v_call: TRBV7-9
clone_size: NA
d_call: NA
cdr3_aa: CASSIFPGQDSYGYTF

v_call: TRBV4-1
clone_size: NA
d_call: NA
cdr3_aa: CASSQGISRTQAEGYTF

v_call: TRBV27
clone_size: NA
d_call: NA
cdr3_aa: CASSSGSSYYGYTF

v_call: TRBV5-1
clone_size: NA
d_call: TRBD2
cdr3_aa: CASSSPGLAGGLNEQFF

v_call: TRBV20-1
clone_size: NA
d_call: NA
cdr3_aa: CSVQGSEQFF

v_call: TRBV11-2
clone_size: once
d_call: TRBD1
cdr3_aa: CASSLGTGGQPQHF

v_call: TRBV13
clone_size: NA
d_call: NA
cdr3_aa: CASHYLQGLTEQYF

v_call: TRBV2
clone_size: few
d_call: TRBD1
cdr3_aa: CASSELQGNQPQHF

v_call: TRBV11-2
clone_size: NA
d_call: NA
cdr3_aa: CASSLELGGRSEAFF

v_call: TRBV4-1
clone_size: NA
d_call: NA
cdr3_aa: CASSQNSLNEKLFF

v_call: TRBV5-4
clone_size: NA
d_call: NA
cdr3_aa: CASSLATQAHPGYTF

v_call: TRBV4-2
clone_size: few
d_call: NA
cdr3_aa: CASSQSGVDGYTF

v_call: TRBV27
clone_size: NA
d_call: NA
cdr3_aa: CASSGGGSSGANVLTF

v_call: TRBV6-1
clone_size: NA
d_call: TRBD1
cdr3_aa: CASRAGTGGNTIYF

v_call: TRBV6-9
clone_size: NA
d_call: NA
cdr3_aa: CASGGIEQYF

v_call: TRBV29-1
clone_size: NA
d_call: NA
cdr3_aa: CSSWGGAANTEAFF

v_call: TRBV5-1
clone_size: NA
d_call: NA
cdr3_aa: CASSLPYNEQFF

v_call: TRBV2
clone_size: NA
d_call: NA
cdr3_aa: CASSETLPSTDTQYF

v_call: TRBV19
clone_size: NA
d_call: TRBD2
cdr3_aa: CASSPPGGISSTDTQYF

v_call: TRBV6-5
clone_size: NA
d_call: TRBD1
cdr3_aa: CASGGTGGINYGYTF

v_call: TRBV6-5
clone_size: NA
d_call: NA
cdr3_aa: CASSYSQRANYGYTF

v_call: TRBV9
clone_size: NA
d_call: NA
cdr3_aa: CASSILPGGTDTQYF

v_call: TRBV5-6
clone_size: NA
d_call: NA
cdr3_aa: CASSLAGSHQPQHF

v_call: TRBV30
clone_size: NA
d_call: TRBD1
cdr3_aa: CAWSVGDRATQYF

v_call: TRBV2
clone_size: few
d_call: TRBD1
cdr3_aa: CASSRDTGGGQPQHF

v_call: TRBV5-1
clone_size: NA
d_call: NA
cdr3_aa: CASSLGPNSPLHF

v_call: TRBV29-1
clone_size: few
d_call: NA
cdr3_aa: CSVDGNTEAFF

v_call: TRBV18
clone_size: few
d_call: NA
cdr3_aa: CASLPRWADTIYF